One and the same sample provided the 6 T cell receptor beta chains below, sequenced in a study of response to subunit inactivated influenza vaccine. TCRdb recomputed calls from the RT-PCR reads with MiXCR, one row per CDR3 protein. The profile shows 550,000 to 600,000 distinct CDR3 sequences, 12% of them singletons. Material: PBMCs from blood, obtained on the day of vaccination. All receptors come from a man over 45 who received an inactivated influenza vaccine.

There are a few counts of this clonotype. This chain uses TRBV27 with TRBJ2-7; no definite D call. Germline assignment: CDR1 MNHEY and CDR2 SMNVEV (reference sequence). The V gene lost 5 bases and the J gene lost 3 bases, with 20 bases spanning the gap. The CDR3 runs to 16 residues. The CDR3 DNA follows: TGTGCCAGCAGTAAATGGGTGGAAGGGATTGACTACGAGCAGTACTTC. Protein product: CASSKWVEGIDYEQYF.

By share, this clonotype counts as medium-sized. The chain recombines TRBV7-2 with TRBJ2-7, with 10 bases that match TRBD2. J was trimmed by 3 bases and V by 3 bases; bases with no gene match: 11. CDR1 and CDR2 from the germline V gene are SGHTA and FQGNSA. The CDR3 extends over 17 amino acids. The CDR3 DNA reads TGTGCCAGCAGCTTTTCAACTAGCGGGAATGGGGGCTACGAGCAGTACTTC. Translation: CASSFSTSGNGGYEQYF.

This clonotype was seen a few times. The chain uses TRBV4-3 and TRBJ2-7; D possibly uses TRBD1 or TRBD2 (6 bases each). CDR1 and CDR2 from the germline V gene are LGHNA and YSLEER. The V and J ends lost 3 bases and 2 bases respectively, with 20 bases between them. The CDR3 contains 17 residues. In DNA, the CDR3 is TGCGCCAGCAGCCAGGCTCAGGGGACTGAGATTCCCTACGAGCAGTACTTC. It codes for CASSQAQGTEIPYEQYF.

This chain joins TRBV15 and TRBJ2-3; D gene uncertain. The CDR3 loop spans 14 amino acids. V was pared by 0 bases and J by 2 bases, with 6 bases between. Germline V CDR1 and CDR2: LNHNV, YYDKDF (reference sequence). The CDR3 coding sequence is TGTGCCACCAGCAGAGATTACGACACAGATACGCAGTATTTT. This codes for CATSRDYDTDTQYF.

The V gene is TRBV28, the J gene TRBJ2-6, with a possible D match to TRBD2 (6 bases). The germline gives CDR1 MDHEN, CDR2 SYDVKM. The CDR3 sequence is 16 residues long. V was cut by 2 bases and J by 4 bases, with 12 bases left in between. The CDR3 coding sequence is TGTGCCAGCAGTTTAGACGCGGGGCGGGGGGCCAACGTCCTGACTTTC. Residues: CASSLDAGRGANVLTF. The complete variable domain, with remaining parts taken from reference TRBV28 and TRBJ2-6, reads DVKVTQSSRYLVKRTGEKVFLECVQDMDHENMFWYRQDPGLGLRLIYFSYDVKMKEKGDIPEGYSVSREKKERFSLILESASTNQTSMYLCASSLDAGRGANVLTFGAGSRLTVL.

The chain uses TRBV5-1 and TRBJ2-7, with D possibly being TRBD1 or TRBD2 (5 bases each). This CDR3 region has 15 residues. Germline lookup yields CDR1 SGHRS and CDR2 YFSETQ. With 3 bases removed from V and 3 bases from J, the gap between germline ends came to 16 bases. The CDR3 protein is CASSWLSGTGYEQYF. The CDR3 DNA reads as TGCGCCAGCAGCTGGCTTTCGGGGACGGGCTACGAGCAGTACTTC. The full variable domain, in which reference TRBV5-1 and TRBJ2-7 provide the parts outside the CDR3, is KAGVTQTPRYLIKTRGQQVTLSCSPISGHRSVSWYQQTPGQGLQFLFEYFSETQRNKGNFPGRFSGRQFSNSRSEMNVSTLELGDSALYLCASSWLSGTGYEQYFGPGTRLTVT.